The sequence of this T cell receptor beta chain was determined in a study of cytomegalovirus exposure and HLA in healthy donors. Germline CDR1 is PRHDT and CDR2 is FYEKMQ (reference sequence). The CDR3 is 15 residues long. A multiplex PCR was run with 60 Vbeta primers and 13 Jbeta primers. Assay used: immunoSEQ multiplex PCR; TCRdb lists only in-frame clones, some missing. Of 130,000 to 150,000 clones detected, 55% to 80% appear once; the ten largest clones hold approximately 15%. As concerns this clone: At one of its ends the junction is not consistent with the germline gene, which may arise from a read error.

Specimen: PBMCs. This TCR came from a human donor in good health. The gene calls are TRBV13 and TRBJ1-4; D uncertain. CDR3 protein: CVSSPSGHFYEKLFF. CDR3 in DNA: TGTGTCAGCAGCCCCAGCGGTCATTTTTATGAAAAACTGTTTTTT.